These 31 T cell receptor beta chains originate from one sample sequenced in a study of blood T cell repertoires in COVID-19. Measured with immunoSEQ multiplex PCR; TCRdb has only the in-frame clones, and not every one. Of some 59,000 clones in the sample, about 77% were seen once. The sequencing sample was made of peripheral blood. Receptors were obtained from a man older than 75 with active or convalescent COVID-19.

The gene calls are TRBV27 and TRBJ2-7, with 7 bases aligning to TRBD1. V lost 4 bases, J lost 3 bases, and 18 bases stayed unmatched. The germline CDR1 and CDR2 sequences are MNHEY and SMNVEV (reference sequence). The CDR3 has 18 amino acids. The chain's CDR3 is CASSSTSIRQGLLYEQYF. In nucleotides, the CDR3 is TGTGCCAGCAGTTCCACCTCCATCCGACAGGGCCTCCTCTACGAGCAGTACTTC.

This clone showed up just a few times. The chain recombines TRBV2 with TRBJ1-4, with D uncertain. The CDR3 consists of 11 residues. CDR1 and CDR2 from the germline V gene are SNHLY and FYNNEI. V was trimmed by 8 bases and J by 10 bases, leaving 11 bases between them. CDR3 in amino acids: CASDEGVKLFF. DNA for the CDR3: TGTGCCAGCGATGAGGGTGTAAAACTGTTTTTT.

This clone was seen a few times. This rearrangement joins TRBV5-6 to TRBJ2-5; 9 bases are shared with TRBD2. CDR3 length: 15 residues. Germline V gives CDR1 SGHDT, CDR2 YYEEEE. With 0 bases clipped from V and 3 bases from J, the junction kept 3 bases outside the gene matches. The CDR3 nucleotides are TGTGCCAGCAGCTTGGGCGGGGGGGCCGAAGAGACCCAGTACTTC. Translating it yields CASSLGGGAEETQYF.

The chain couples TRBV19 to TRBJ2-7; 7 bases match TRBD2. J gave up 2 bases and V 2 bases, and 3 bases lay outside the gene matches. The CDR3 covers 14 residues. Germline values: CDR1 LNHDA, CDR2 SQIVND (reference sequence). The CDR3 bases are TGTGCCAGTAGTATAATAGGGACTACCTACGAGCAGTACTTC. It encodes CASSIIGTTYEQYF.

The chain joins TRBV30 to TRBJ2-3, with D possibly TRBD2 on 6 matching bases. V lost 4 bases and J lost 1, with 15 bases in between. The germline V gene encodes CDR1 GTSNPN and CDR2 SVGIG (reference sequence). This CDR3 comprises 15 residues. The CDR3 reads CAWKRARRGTDTQYF. The CDR3 DNA is TGTGCCTGGAAGAGGGCAAGGAGGGGCACAGATACGCAGTATTTT.

The chain recombines TRBV30 with TRBJ1-3; D is ambiguous. With 4 bases removed from V and 7 bases from J, the gap between germline ends came to 8 bases. This CDR3 is 11 amino acids long. Germline assignment: CDR1 GTSNPN and CDR2 SVGIG (reference sequence). As DNA, the CDR3 is TGTGCCTGGACGCCGCAGAACACCATATATTTT. It specifies CAWTPQNTIYF.

The gene calls are TRBV6-2 or TRBV6-3 and TRBJ1-2; TRBD1 might be the D (6 bases). Between the trimmed V and J ends, which lost 5 bases and 2 bases, there was a span of 12 bases. CDR3 size: 14 residues. Per the germline V gene, CDR1 is MNHEY and CDR2 is SVGEGT. The CDR3 sequence: CASSPPGQNYGYTF. The DNA for the CDR3 is TGTGCCAGCAGTCCCCCCGGACAGAACTATGGCTACACCTTC.

V usage is TRBV4-1 and J usage is TRBJ2-1, with a tentative D call TRBD2 (5 bases). V was cut by 4 bases and J by 9 bases, with 13 bases left in between. The CDR3 totals 13 residues. Germline values: CDR1 MGHRA, CDR2 YSYEKL. CDR3 region: CASSLGVSAEQFF. CDR3 sequence (DNA): TGCGCCAGCAGCCTCGGGGTCTCCGCTGAGCAGTTCTTC.

The gene calls are TRBV28 and TRBJ2-7; 7 nucleotides line up with TRBD1. This CDR3 is 16 amino acids long. Germline V gene sequence: CDR1 MDHEN, CDR2 SYDVKM. J lost 2 bases, V lost 6 bases, and 13 bases had no gene match. The CDR3, as DNA: TGTGCCAGCAGACTGGGGACAGCTCGACTCCCCTACGAGCAGTACTTC. This gives the protein CASRLGTARLPYEQYF. Combining the CDR3 with reference TRBV28 and TRBJ2-7 gives the whole variable domain DVKVTQSSRYLVKRTGEKVFLECVQDMDHENMFWYRQDPGLGLRLIYFSYDVKMKEKGDIPEGYSVSREKKERFSLILESASTNQTSMYLCASRLGTARLPYEQYFGPGTRLTVT.

This rearrangement joins TRBV6-5 to TRBJ2-2; D unclear. The CDR3 runs 15 residues. The V end lost 6 bases, the J end lost 5 bases, and 16 bases lay between the germline ends. Germline CDR1 is MNHEY and CDR2 is SVGAGI. CDR3 sequence: CASRPPQVDTGELFF. The CDR3 DNA is TGTGCCAGCAGACCTCCGCAGGTTGATACCGGGGAGCTGTTTTTT.

The chain combines TRBV6-5 with TRBJ1-1; D is ambiguous. CDR1 and CDR2 (germline): MNHEY, SVGAGI. Trimming stripped 8 bases from V and 4 bases from J, with 20 bases between. This CDR3 spans 15 amino acids. In DNA form, the CDR3 reads TGTGCCAGCTCTATATCTGCGGGTCCGGGCACTGAAGCTTTCTTT. Protein product: CASSISAGPGTEAFF.

The chain is built from TRBV7-3 and TRBJ2-1; 10 bases map to TRBD2. The J segment lost 6 bases and the V segment lost 5 bases, leaving 10 bases of the junction unmatched. Germline CDR1 reads SGHTA; CDR2 reads FQGTGA. The CDR3 length is 16 residues. The CDR3 spells CASSPNLASGSNEQFF. The CDR3 DNA reads TGTGCCAGCAGCCCTAACCTAGCTAGCGGGAGCAATGAGCAGTTCTTC. The full variable domain, rest sourced from reference TRBV7-3 and TRBJ2-1, is GAGVSQTPSNKVTEKGKYVELRCDPISGHTALYWYRQSLGQGPEFLIYFQGTGAADDSGLPNDRFFAVRPEGSVSTLKIQRTERGDSAVYLCASSPNLASGSNEQFFGPGTRLTVL.

The chain has TRBV7-9 and TRBJ1-5; D uncertain. V was cut by 2 bases and J by 6 bases, with 8 bases left in between. CDR3 length equals 13 residues. CDR1 is SEHNR, CDR2 FQNEAQ, per germline (reference sequence). The CDR3 protein is CASSLLSGQPQHF. Written as DNA, the CDR3 is TGTGCCAGCAGCTTACTTTCGGGTCAGCCCCAGCATTTT.

A single count supports this clone. CDR3 DNA: TGTGCCAGCAGCACAGCTAGCGGTTACAATGAGCAGTTCTTC. The encoded protein is CASSTASGYNEQFF. This chain connects TRBV28 to TRBJ2-1; 7 bases line up with TRBD2. Germline V gene sequence: CDR1 MDHEN, CDR2 SYDVKM. V shed 6 bases and J 4 bases; nucleotides not matched to a gene: 6. This CDR3 is 14 amino acids long.

This clone was seen a single time. The V and J genes are TRBV19 and TRBJ2-5; TRBD2 matches at 12 bases. The V gene's germline CDR1 is LNHDA and CDR2 SQIVND (reference sequence). Losses at the gene ends were 4 bases for V and 7 bases for J; bases not matched to a gene: 7. This CDR3 spans 15 amino acids. CDR3: CASSTLAGGPVTQYF. The CDR3 nucleotides read TGTGCCAGTAGTACCCTAGCGGGGGGGCCGGTGACCCAGTACTTC.

The rearrangement uses TRBV27 and TRBJ1-1, with TRBD1 identical over 9 bases. The CDR3 length is 19 residues. J lost 4 bases, V lost 2 bases, and 17 bases had no gene match. Germline V gene lookup returns CDR1 MNHEY and CDR2 SMNVEV (reference sequence). In nucleotides, the CDR3 is TGTGCCAGCAGTTTACATACGGTGGGGACAGGGAGTTTCGGCACTGAAGCTTTCTTT. It is translated as CASSLHTVGTGSFGTEAFF.

This sequence joins TRBV19 and TRBJ2-7; 10 bases are shared with TRBD2. This CDR3 comprises 17 residues. CDR1 LNHDA and CDR2 SQIVND come from the germline V gene (reference sequence). V lost 2 bases to trimming and J lost 2 bases; unmatched junction nucleotides: 9. The CDR3: CASSIRGSSGSPYEQYF. Written as DNA, the CDR3 is TGTGCCAGTAGTATAAGGGGTTCTAGCGGGAGTCCCTACGAGCAGTACTTC.

The V call is TRBV5-6, the J call TRBJ2-3, with TRBD2 matching 10 bases. This CDR3 is 14 amino acids long. In germline, CDR1 is SGHDT, CDR2 YYEEEE. V was pared by 9 bases and J by 4 bases, with 8 bases of the junction left unmatched. The chain's CDR3 is CATSGTSESDTQYF. DNA for the CDR3: TGTGCCACGTCCGGGACTAGCGAATCAGATACGCAGTATTTT.

The V call is TRBV15, the J call TRBJ2-7, with 9 bases that match TRBD2. V dropped 2 bases and J dropped 1; count of bases not matched to a gene: 3. The CDR3 covers 15 residues. CDR1 is LNHNV and CDR2 is YYDKDF in the germline V gene (reference sequence). The CDR3 bases are TGTGCCACCAGCAGACCAGCGGGAGGTTCCTACGAGCAGTACTTC. Amino acid sequence: CATSRPAGGSYEQYF. Full variable domain (remainder filled in from reference TRBV15 and TRBJ2-7): DAMVIQNPRYQVTQFGKPVTLSCSQTLNHNVMYWYQQKSSQAPKLLFHYYDKDFNNEADTPDNFQSRRPNTSFCFLDIRSPGLGDTAMYLCATSRPAGGSYEQYFGPGTRLTVT.

This clone has a handful of counts. The V call is TRBV4-2, the J call TRBJ2-3; tentatively, D is TRBD2 (6 bases). This CDR3 has 17 residues. Trimming cost V 1 base and J 3 bases, with 17 bases left between them. Germline V CDR1 and CDR2: LGHNA, YNFKEQ. The CDR3 spells CASSQGVSREWTDTQYF. The DNA for the CDR3 is TGTGCCAGCAGCCAAGGAGTATCACGGGAGTGGACAGATACGCAGTATTTT.

This sequence joins TRBV25-1 and TRBJ2-1; 9 bases map to TRBD1. The ends lost 1 base at V and 9 bases at J; junction bases unmatched: 7. CDR3 length: 15 amino acids. Germline-derived CDR1 and CDR2 are MGHDK and SYGVNS. The CDR3 protein is CASSELGDREGEQFF. The CDR3 nucleotides are TGTGCCAGCAGTGAATTGGGGGACAGGGAAGGTGAGCAGTTCTTC.

The chain uses TRBV3-1 (or the pseudogene TRBV3-2) and TRBJ2-7; TRBD2 might be the D (5 bases). Per germline, CDR1 LGHDT and CDR2 YNNKEL (reference sequence). Trimming took off 1 base at V and 0 bases at J, with 10 bases between the two ends. This CDR3 is built from 15 residues. The CDR3 DNA sequence: TGTGCCAGCAGCCAAGTTTTGGGGAGCTCCTACGAGCAGTACTTC. Residues: CASSQVLGSSYEQYF.

The gene calls are TRBV6-1 and TRBJ1-2, with TRBD1 identical over 9 bases. The V and J ends lost 4 bases and 3 bases, in that order; junction bases with no gene match: 9. Germline-derived CDR1 and CDR2 are MNHNS and SASEGT. The CDR3 totals 16 residues. CDR3 DNA sequence: TGTGCCAGCAGTGCGACAGGGGGGTCTGGCGACTATGGCTACACCTTC. Amino acid sequence: CASSATGGSGDYGYTF.

The chain combines TRBV6-2 or TRBV6-3 with TRBJ2-5, with TRBD1 matching over 9 bases. Germline values: CDR1 MNHEY, CDR2 SVGEGT. The CDR3 contains 15 residues. The V and J ends lost 4 bases and 1 base, in that order; junction bases with no gene match: 4. The CDR3 is CASSSPGQGQETQYF. The CDR3 coding sequence is TGTGCCAGCAGTTCTCCGGGACAGGGCCAAGAGACCCAGTACTTC.

This clone showed up just once. This rearrangement joins TRBV7-9 to TRBJ1-1; D possibly corresponds to TRBD1 (5 bases). CDR1 is SEHNR and CDR2 is FQNEAQ in the germline V gene (reference sequence). V gave up 0 bases and J gave up 6 bases, with 14 bases separating them. There are 15 residues in the CDR3. DNA of the CDR3: TGTGCCAGCAGCTTAGCCAGGACAACAAACTCTGAAGCTTTCTTT. Translation gives CASSLARTTNSEAFF.

In its sample, this clone was seen a few times. The chain carries TRBV6-4 and TRBJ2-2; 10 bases align to TRBD2. J gave up 4 bases and V 0 bases, and 2 bases lay outside the gene matches. The CDR3 extends over 16 amino acids. Per the germline V gene, CDR1 is MRHNA and CDR2 is SNTAGT. In nucleotides, the CDR3 is TGTGCCAGCAGTGACTCTAGCGGGGGGATCACCGGGGAGCTGTTTTTT. This gives the protein CASSDSSGGITGELFF.

This clone was seen a single time. V usage is TRBV5-1 and J usage is TRBJ1-4, with D possibly being TRBD1 (5 bases). There are 15 residues in the CDR3. Germline CDR1 is SGHRS and CDR2 is YFSETQ. The V end lost 5 bases, the J end lost 8 bases, and 19 bases lay between the germline ends. The CDR3 reads CASRYRDRGREKLFF. The CDR3 bases are TGCGCCAGCAGATATAGGGACCGCGGGAGGGAAAAACTGTTTTTT.

The chain combines TRBV19 with TRBJ2-3; TRBD2 is a possible D gene (6 bases). The CDR3 loop spans 14 amino acids. Germline V gene data show CDR1 as LNHDA and CDR2 as SQIVND (reference sequence). Trimming left V 6 bases short and J 4 bases short, with 14 bases between. Here the CDR3 reads CASRDETSSDTQYF. The CDR3 nucleotides read TGTGCCAGTAGGGACGAGACTAGTTCAGATACGCAGTATTTT.

The chain joins TRBV5-1 to TRBJ2-3, with a possible D match to TRBD1 (5 bases). Trimming removed 7 bases at V and 1 base at J, with 16 bases between. CDR1 is SGHRS and CDR2 is YFSETQ in the germline V gene. The CDR3 loop spans 15 amino acids. The CDR3 DNA is TGCGCCAGCGGTTTAATTAGGGGCGGCACAGATACGCAGTATTTT. Translating it yields CASGLIRGGTDTQYF.

This clone was seen a handful of times. The rearrangement uses TRBV2 and TRBJ1-5, with D perhaps TRBD1 (6 bases). The germline V and J ends were trimmed by 7 bases and 5 bases, with 12 bases remaining between them. This CDR3 is 13 amino acids long. Germline assignment: CDR1 SNHLY and CDR2 FYNNEI. DNA for the CDR3: TGTGCCAGCACCGCGGACAGAGATCAGCCCCAGCATTTT. Its translation: CASTADRDQPQHF.

This clone was recorded once. This rearrangement joins TRBV2 to TRBJ2-7; 9 bases agree with TRBD2. V shed 7 bases and J 4 bases; nucleotides not matched to a gene: 5. CDR3 size: 13 residues. Germline loops: CDR1 SNHLY, CDR2 FYNNEI. In nucleotides, the CDR3 is TGTGCCAGCACTGAGCGGGAGGCTTACGAGCAGTACTTC. Translation gives CASTEREAYEQYF.